Listed below are T cell receptor beta chains from one sample, sequenced in a study of shared clonotypes between healthy human individuals. Generated by immunoSEQ multiplex PCR, the TCRdb table keeps only in-frame clones and is missing some. The table has some 1,900,000 clones, just under 95% seen once. Sequencing was carried out using naive CD8+ T cells sorted from blood. These receptors came from a man between 18 and 35 years old in good health. Both conserved end residues are part of each CDR3. The order of the fields is J gene, D gene, V gene, clone size, CDR3 DNA, CDR3 protein. The D gene is left open where the match is weak. The size entry is marked missing in some rows and otherwise reads once, few, many or a size class.

>TRBJ1-4|-|TRBV28|-
TGTGCCAGCAGGGGGGAAAAACTGTTTTTT
CASRGEKLFF
>TRBJ1-1|TRBD1|TRBV5-1|-
TGCGCCAGCAAACCGACAGGGGCCACCTTGGGGAACACTGAAGCTTTCTTT
CASKPTGATLGNTEAFF
>TRBJ1-5|-|TRBV25-1|-
TGTGCCAGCAGTGATCTGGATAGCAATCAGCCCCAGCATTTT
CASSDLDSNQPQHF
>TRBJ2-7|TRBD2|TRBV13|-
TGTGCCAGCAGCTTAGGCCTAGCGGGTGCCTACGAGCAGTACTTC
CASSLGLAGAYEQYF
>TRBJ2-1|TRBD1|TRBV27|once
TGTGCCAGCGGGTGGACAGGGGTAACTGAGCAGTTCTTC
CASGWTGVTEQFF
>TRBJ2-1|-|TRBV10-3|-
TGTGCCATCAGTGAGGGCGCGGTAAATGAGCAGTTCTTC
CAISEGAVNEQFF
>TRBJ2-7|-|TRBV7-9|-
TGTGCCAGCAGCCCGGGATCAAACTACGAGCAGTACTTC
CASSPGSNYEQYF
>TRBJ1-2|TRBD1|TRBV10-3|-
TGTGCCATCAGTGAGAATATATGGGACAGCTATGGCTACACCTTC
CAISENIWDSYGYTF
>TRBJ2-3|-|TRBV11-2|-
TGTGCCAGCAGCGAGGTGATTGATACGCAGTATTTT
CASSEVIDTQYF
>TRBJ2-7|TRBD1|TRBV10-3|-
TGTGCCATCAGTGAGTTAGGGACAGGGGGCTACGAGCAGTACTTC
CAISELGTGGYEQYF
>TRBJ2-5|TRBD1|TRBV2|-
TGTGCCAGCACCAGACAGGGCCAAGAGACCCAGTACTTC
CASTRQGQETQYF
>TRBJ1-4|-|TRBV6-6|-
TGTGCCAGCAGCAGGGAGGAGGGTGAAAAACTGTTTTTT
CASSREEGEKLFF
>TRBJ2-7|TRBD2|TRBV7-2|-
TGTGCCAGCAGCTTAGGAGCTAGCGGCTACACCTACGAGCAGTACTTC
CASSLGASGYTYEQYF
>TRBJ2-1|-|TRBV5-4|-
TGTGCCAGCAGCTCTATCAATGAGCAGTTCTTC
CASSSINEQFF
>TRBJ1-5|-|TRBV7-9|-
TGTGCCAGCAGCTTAATTGAGGCGTCAGGGGAGGGGCCCCAGCATTTT
CASSLIEASGEGPQHF
>TRBJ2-2|-|TRBV19|-
TGTGCCAGTAGCCCCCACCTTCGGGACGGGGAGCTGTTTTTT
CASSPHLRDGELFF
>TRBJ2-1|-|TRBV7-9|-
TGTGCCAGCAGATCCGGGGGAGACGGAGACAATGAGCAGTTCTTC
CASRSGGDGDNEQFF
>TRBJ1-5|TRBD1|TRBV19|few
TGTGCCAGTAGTATATCAGGGGGCTGGAATCAGCCCCAGCATTTT
CASSISGGWNQPQHF
>TRBJ2-1|-|TRBV15|once
TGTGCCACCAGCAGAGTCCGGACGACGTACAATGAGCAGTTCTTC
CATSRVRTTYNEQFF
>TRBJ2-1|TRBD2|TRBV13|-
TGTGCCAGCAGCCCCTCTGGTAGCGGGGACAATGAGCAGTTCTTC
CASSPSGSGDNEQFF
>TRBJ2-7|TRBD1|TRBV15|-
TGTGCCACCAGCAGAGATCGGGGACAGGGAAACGAGCAGTACTTC
CATSRDRGQGNEQYF
>TRBJ1-3|-|TRBV4-1|-
TGCGCCAGCAGCCAAATTTGGGGGGGCAGTAACATATATTTT
CASSQIWGGSNIYF
>TRBJ2-4|TRBD1|TRBV5-1|-
TGCGCCAGCAGCTTGACGGGGACAGACACTACTAAAATGGATCAGTACTTC
CASSLTGTDTTKMDQYF
>TRBJ2-3|-|TRBV15|-
TGTGCCACCAGCAGAGATAGGGCGGATACGCAGTATTTT
CATSRDRADTQYF
>TRBJ1-1|TRBD1|TRBV7-8|-
TGTGCCAGCAGCGATGCCCCTCAGGGGGGGACTGAAGCTTTCTTT
CASSDAPQGGTEAFF
>TRBJ1-1|-|TRBV7-8|-
TGTGCCAGCAGCTTAGATTGGCAGACCCCCAAAGCTTTCTTT
CASSLDWQTPKAFF
>TRBJ1-4|-|TRBV23-1|-
TGCGCCAGCAGACTCCGGGACTTGGGTGAAAAACTGTTTTTT
CASRLRDLGEKLFF
>TRBJ2-7|TRBD1|TRBV27|-
TGTGCCAGCACCAGACAGGGGGCCTACGAGCAGTACTTC
CASTRQGAYEQYF
>TRBJ2-5|-|TRBV4-3|-
TGCGCCAGCAGCCAAGATAGGGGTTCCTACGAGACCCAGTACTTC
CASSQDRGSYETQYF
>TRBJ1-2|TRBD1|TRBV28|-
TGTGCCAGCAGCTATCAGGGGGCTGGTAATGGCTACACCTTC
CASSYQGAGNGYTF
>TRBJ2-7|-|TRBV4-1|-
TGCGCCAGCAGCCAAGAAATAGGGAGCTCCTACGAGCAGTACTTC
CASSQEIGSSYEQYF
>TRBJ2-5|-|TRBV9|-
TGTGCCAGCAGCGTCAACATGCGGGAGACCCAGTACTTC
CASSVNMRETQYF
>TRBJ1-4|-|TRBV7-9|-
TGTGCCAGCAGCTTAGGGGTTCAGCTGGGGGAAAAACTGTTTTTT
CASSLGVQLGEKLFF
>TRBJ2-5|-|TRBV5-1|-
TGCGCCAGCGAGGACGGAGGAGAGACCCAGTACTTC
CASEDGGETQYF
>TRBJ2-7|TRBD1|TRBV7-2|-
TGTGCCAGCAGCCCGGGGACAGCTTTCTACGAGCAGTACTTC
CASSPGTAFYEQYF
>TRBJ2-2|TRBD1|TRBV28|-
TGTGCCAGCGGGACAGGGGTCATCACCGGGGAGCTGTTTTTT
CASGTGVITGELFF